The sequence of this T cell receptor (beta chain) was determined in a study of T cell changes during pregnancy in multiple sclerosis. Only in-frame clones appear in the TCRdb table, and some are missing; sequencing was by immunoSEQ multiplex PCR. The sample lists some 100,000 clones; around 92% were seen once. CDR3 size: 16 residues. Trimming cost V 4 bases and J 8 bases; bases outside gene matches: 12. Germline V gene data show CDR1 as SGHTA and CDR2 as FQGNSA. The chain is built from TRBV7-2 and TRBJ2-2; 8 nucleotides align to TRBD2. Sequenced material: peripheral blood, taken before pregnancy. This clonotype originated in a female donor with multiple sclerosis, enrolled in a pregnancy study. CDR3 nucleotides: TGTGCCAGCAGCTCACCTCCGGGACTAGTAACTGGGGAGCTGTTTTTT. It yields the protein CASSSPPGLVTGELFF.